The present T cell receptor beta chain was sequenced within a study of CD4 T cells in relation to SARS-CoV-2 and coronaviruses. Details on this clone: The antigen is undetermined.

CDR1 and CDR2 from the germline V gene are SNHLY and FYNNEI. The CDR3 spans 18 residues. Trimming cost V 5 bases and J 0 bases; bases outside gene matches: 10. The unexposed donors gave CD4+ T cells in about 2011-2019, prior to COVID-19. Findings of the study overall: The cross-reactivity analysis covered only spike protein, not other viral proteins. SARS-CoV-2-driven expansion was significantly weaker in crossreactive than monoreactive clones. No donor gave both pre-pandemic and post-infection samples.

TCRdb's copy holds only in-frame clones and misses some; the assay was immunoSEQ multiplex PCR. This sample has about 68,000 clones, with approximately 93% found just once. The clonotype was recovered from a human donor in good health. This chain connects TRBV2 to TRBJ1-3; 10 bases agree with TRBD1. The source material was naive CD4+ T cells from PBMCs. Subset noted: naive CD4+ T cells isolated by negative enrichment. CDR3 sequence: CASSRDRGVPLSGNTIYF. The CDR3 DNA reads as TGTGCCAGCAGTCGGGACAGGGGTGTCCCTCTCTCTGGAAACACCATATATTTT.